The present T cell receptor beta chain was sequenced within a study of preoperative IRX-2 immunotherapy in early breast cancer (dated by TCRdb to about 2019). Library generation was performed with the immunoSEQ multiplex PCR assay. In its TCRdb copy, this immuneACCESS table keeps in-frame sequences only and misses some clones. Where compared with another copy, unresolved V genes explain less than half of these, and the others have no known cause. The sample records over 60,000 clones, less than 95% of which are singletons. The ten largest clones capture around 1.5% of the sample. Its CDR3 holds 14 amino acids, cysteine through phenylalanine. The CDR3 DNA has 42 bases and is translated from base 1. In the germline V gene (reference sequence), CDR1 corresponds to LNHDA and CDR2 to SQIVND. The germline V end is reduced by 5 bases and the J end by 3 bases; junction bases left unmatched: 3. The treatment or condition label, as the study defines it: preoperative locoregional IRX-2 cytokine immunotherapy. The samples were obtained from a phase Ib study that tested preoperative, locoregional IRX-2 cytokine immunotherapy designed to prime immune responses. Patients with early-stage breast cancer who were given IRX-2 before surgery served as donors.

A word on this clone: The target of this receptor is not known. Base qualities are not recorded, but no much larger clone differs from it by a single base.

The clonotype comes from a human donor with breast cancer. This chain is built from TRBV19 and TRBJ1-4; 7 bases in between match TRBD1. This sample was taken from a patient treated with IRX-2 immunotherapy. The sequence in DNA is TGTGCCAGTAGTTTTACAGGGGCTAATGAAAAACTGTTTTTT. This is translated as CASSFTGANEKLFF.